This TCR beta chain was retrieved from a study of shared clonotypes between healthy human individuals. General study findings and limits: Non-shared clonotypes were found to have lower generation probabilities than the clonotypes that were shared by all four of the sorted-subset donors.

This clone was picked up one time. Its antigen is as yet unknown. Measured with immunoSEQ multiplex PCR; TCRdb has only the in-frame clones, and not every one. The data contain about 2.3 million clones, around 90% of them singletons. This CDR3 has 15 amino acids. Germline loops: CDR1 MNHEY, CDR2 SVGAGI. Trimming cost V 4 bases and J 3 bases, with 16 bases left between them. The TCR comes from a man aged 18 to 29 in good health. Some clones in this sample may be carry-over from other donors' samples. The chain employs TRBV6-5 and TRBJ2-7; D possibly uses TRBD1 or TRBD2 (6 bases each). The sample comprised naive CD4+ T cells from PBMCs. Described subset: CD45RA+ positively selected. CDR3 in DNA: TGTGCCAGCAGTTCCTTAGGGGGGAACTTCTACGAGCAGTACTTC. It translates to CASSSLGGNFYEQYF.